The rows below give T cell receptor beta chains drawn from one sample of a study of T-cell reconstitution after alpha-beta-depleted transplantation in children. TCRdb reanalysed the PCR reads using MiXCR and keeps one entry per CDR3 protein. The sample lists more than 500,000 distinct CDR3 sequences; 11% were seen once. The sequences come from PBMCs, mostly from graft donor cells, collected 180 days after TCRalphabeta/CD19-depleted stem cell transplant. These TCRs come from a female patient aged 2-10 years who had a stem cell transplant for aplastic anemia, so the T cells may come from the graft donor. The CDR3 runs from the conserved cysteine through the conserved F or W. Each record gives: CDR3 DNA, CDR3 protein, D gene, V gene, clone size, J gene, CDR3 length. A D gene is named only where the DNA matches it firmly. Only part of the rows carry a size: once, few, many, or a class if the clone is expanded.

CDR3nt: TGTGCTAGTGGTTTAGAGCCCGTAGCGGGAGTAAGAGAGACCCAGTACTTC
CDR3aa: CASGLEPVAGVRETQYF
d_gene: TRBD2
v_gene: TRBV12-5
abundance: -
j_gene: TRBJ2-5
len: 17

CDR3nt: TGTGCCAGCAGTTGGGGGACAGCCTACGAGCAGTACTTC
CDR3aa: CASSWGTAYEQYF
d_gene: TRBD1
v_gene: TRBV27
abundance: -
j_gene: TRBJ2-7
len: 13

CDR3nt: TGTGCCAGCAGCCCCCGGGATAGCAATCAGCCCCAGCATTTT
CDR3aa: CASSPRDSNQPQHF
d_gene: -
v_gene: TRBV7-2
abundance: many
j_gene: TRBJ1-5
len: 14

CDR3nt: TGTGCCAGCAGTTTATCACCCTATGGCTACACCTTC
CDR3aa: CASSLSPYGYTF
d_gene: -
v_gene: TRBV12-3/TRBV12-4
abundance: few
j_gene: TRBJ1-2
len: 12

CDR3nt: TGCAGTGCTAGACTAGCGGCTGACACTCGCTACGAGCAGTACTTC
CDR3aa: CSARLAADTRYEQYF
d_gene: TRBD2
v_gene: TRBV20-1
abundance: -
j_gene: TRBJ2-7
len: 15

CDR3nt: TGTGCCAGCAGCGTGGGAACAGGGTATGGCAATGAGCAGTTCTTC
CDR3aa: CASSVGTGYGNEQFF
d_gene: -
v_gene: TRBV7-9
abundance: few
j_gene: TRBJ2-1
len: 15

CDR3nt: TGCAGTGCTTCTCCCGGGACCAGCAATCAGCCCCAGCATTTT
CDR3aa: CSASPGTSNQPQHF
d_gene: -
v_gene: TRBV20-1
abundance: few
j_gene: TRBJ1-5
len: 14

CDR3nt: TGTGCCAGCAGTGGGCCTAGGGGGGCAGATACGCAGTATTTT
CDR3aa: CASSGPRGADTQYF
d_gene: -
v_gene: TRBV25-1
abundance: -
j_gene: TRBJ2-3
len: 14

CDR3nt: TGCAGTGCTAGAGATTCCTGGGAGGGATATAATTCACCCCTCCACTTT
CDR3aa: CSARDSWEGYNSPLHF
d_gene: -
v_gene: TRBV20-1
abundance: -
j_gene: TRBJ1-6
len: 16

CDR3nt: TGTGCCAGCACCCCGAGCGGGGTGTCCTACAATGAGCAGTTCTTC
CDR3aa: CASTPSGVSYNEQFF
d_gene: TRBD2
v_gene: TRBV3-1
abundance: many
j_gene: TRBJ2-1
len: 15

CDR3nt: TGTGCCAGCAATACGGGGGCGCCCGGGGAGCTGTTTTTT
CDR3aa: CASNTGAPGELFF
d_gene: -
v_gene: TRBV3-1
abundance: few
j_gene: TRBJ2-2
len: 13

CDR3nt: TGCAGCGTTGAGGAGCGGGGCTACACAGATACGCAGTATTTT
CDR3aa: CSVEERGYTDTQYF
d_gene: TRBD2
v_gene: TRBV29-1
abundance: -
j_gene: TRBJ2-3
len: 14

CDR3nt: TGTGCCAGCAGCCGTCCGGGACAGGGCCAAGAGACCCAGTACTTC
CDR3aa: CASSRPGQGQETQYF
d_gene: TRBD1
v_gene: TRBV28
abundance: few
j_gene: TRBJ2-5
len: 15

CDR3nt: TGTGCCTGGAGGAGGATCCCTCAGGAAAACATTCAGTACTTC
CDR3aa: CAWRRIPQENIQYF
d_gene: -
v_gene: TRBV30
abundance: -
j_gene: TRBJ2-4
len: 14

CDR3nt: TGTGCCAGCAGGGACTGGACAGGGGAGGGAGAGACCCAGTACTTC
CDR3aa: CASRDWTGEGETQYF
d_gene: TRBD1
v_gene: TRBV28
abundance: -
j_gene: TRBJ2-5
len: 15

CDR3nt: TGTGCCATCAGTGGAGTAGGGCCCCGCTCTGGAAACACCATATATTTT
CDR3aa: CAISGVGPRSGNTIYF
d_gene: -
v_gene: TRBV10-3
abundance: -
j_gene: TRBJ1-3
len: 16

CDR3nt: TGTGCCAGCAGTTTAAGGGACTACAATGAGCAGTTCTTC
CDR3aa: CASSLRDYNEQFF
d_gene: -
v_gene: TRBV12-3/TRBV12-4
abundance: few
j_gene: TRBJ2-1
len: 13

CDR3nt: TGTGCCAGCAGCCCCGACAGGGTAAACTATGGCTACACCTTC
CDR3aa: CASSPDRVNYGYTF
d_gene: TRBD1
v_gene: TRBV7-2
abundance: few
j_gene: TRBJ1-2
len: 14

CDR3nt: TGCAGTGCTGCTAAGGGACTAGCGGAACTTTTT
CDR3aa: CSAAKGLAELF
d_gene: TRBD2
v_gene: TRBV20-1
abundance: -
j_gene: TRBJ2-3
len: 11

CDR3nt: TGTGCCAGCAGCTTAGCGCAGGGAGCGGGACAGAACGAGCAGTACTTC
CDR3aa: CASSLAQGAGQNEQYF
d_gene: -
v_gene: TRBV7-2
abundance: few
j_gene: TRBJ2-7
len: 16

CDR3nt: TGCAGTGCCCCCTTGAGGGAGTGGGCCAATGAGCAGTTCTTC
CDR3aa: CSAPLREWANEQFF
d_gene: -
v_gene: TRBV20-1
abundance: -
j_gene: TRBJ2-1
len: 14

CDR3nt: TGCAGCGTTGGCGTCCTGACAGAGAACACTGAAGCTTTCTTT
CDR3aa: CSVGVLTENTEAFF
d_gene: -
v_gene: TRBV29-1
abundance: many
j_gene: TRBJ1-1
len: 14

CDR3nt: TGCGCCAGCAGCCCCGCCGAATTTCGGAAGACCCAGTACTTC
CDR3aa: CASSPAEFRKTQYF
d_gene: -
v_gene: TRBV5-1
abundance: many
j_gene: TRBJ2-5
len: 14

CDR3nt: TGCAGTGCTAGTCCCATCACAGATACGCAGTATTTT
CDR3aa: CSASPITDTQYF
d_gene: -
v_gene: TRBV20-1
abundance: -
j_gene: TRBJ2-3
len: 12

CDR3nt: TGTGCCAGCAGACGACGCATCAGCGGCGGAGGAGATACGCAGTATTTT
CDR3aa: CASRRRISGGGDTQYF
d_gene: -
v_gene: TRBV5-5
abundance: few
j_gene: TRBJ2-3
len: 16

CDR3nt: TGCGCCAGCAGGGGACTCTCTCAAGAGACCCAGTACTTC
CDR3aa: CASRGLSQETQYF
d_gene: -
v_gene: TRBV10-2
abundance: few
j_gene: TRBJ2-5
len: 13

CDR3nt: TGTGCCAGCTCACCAGGACTAGCAGTGAACACCGGGGAGCTGTTTTTT
CDR3aa: CASSPGLAVNTGELFF
d_gene: TRBD2
v_gene: TRBV18
abundance: many
j_gene: TRBJ2-2
len: 16

CDR3nt: TGTGCCAGCTCACCTGCAGGACTAGCGATTGTAGAGACCCAGTACTTC
CDR3aa: CASSPAGLAIVETQYF
d_gene: TRBD2
v_gene: TRBV18
abundance: -
j_gene: TRBJ2-5
len: 16

CDR3nt: TGTGCCAGCAGCGTGGGGTCATTGGGCGTCCTGACTTTC
CDR3aa: CASSVGSLGVLTF
d_gene: -
v_gene: TRBV9
abundance: many
j_gene: TRBJ2-6
len: 13

CDR3nt: TGCGCCAGCAGCCAAGGGTCCATCACCTACAATGAGCAGTTCTTC
CDR3aa: CASSQGSITYNEQFF
d_gene: -
v_gene: TRBV4-3
abundance: -
j_gene: TRBJ2-1
len: 15

CDR3nt: TGTGCCAGCAGCTTATGGATCCGGGACTACGAGTCGGGGACCCAGTACTTC
CDR3aa: CASSLWIRDYESGTQYF
d_gene: TRBD2
v_gene: TRBV7-2
abundance: many
j_gene: TRBJ2-5
len: 17

CDR3nt: TGTGCCAGCAGCTTTTCGGCGGGGAACACTGAAGCTTTCTTT
CDR3aa: CASSFSAGNTEAFF
d_gene: -
v_gene: TRBV7-9
abundance: few
j_gene: TRBJ1-1
len: 14

CDR3nt: TGTGCCAGCAGGACTAGCGGGGGCTTATACGAGCAGTACTTC
CDR3aa: CASRTSGGLYEQYF
d_gene: TRBD2
v_gene: TRBV12-3/TRBV12-4
abundance: many
j_gene: TRBJ2-7
len: 14

CDR3nt: TGTGCCACCAGCAGGCCGGGACTAGCGGGGAACAATGAGCAGTTCTTC
CDR3aa: CATSRPGLAGNNEQFF
d_gene: TRBD2
v_gene: TRBV15
abundance: few
j_gene: TRBJ2-1
len: 16

CDR3nt: TGCGCCAGCAGCTTCTCGACAGGGTCACCAAACTATGGCTACACCTTC
CDR3aa: CASSFSTGSPNYGYTF
d_gene: TRBD1
v_gene: TRBV5-1
abundance: many
j_gene: TRBJ1-2
len: 16

CDR3nt: TGCAGTGCTAGCCCCGGGACAGGCCTATGGAGCTACACCTTC
CDR3aa: CSASPGTGLWSYTF
d_gene: TRBD1
v_gene: TRBV20-1
abundance: -
j_gene: TRBJ1-2
len: 14

CDR3nt: TGCGCCAGCAGCTTGGGTGATAGGGTAGAGACCCAGTACTTC
CDR3aa: CASSLGDRVETQYF
d_gene: -
v_gene: TRBV5-1
abundance: many
j_gene: TRBJ2-5
len: 14

CDR3nt: TGTGCCAGCGCCTTAACGGGGACAGGGGGGTATGAGCAGTTCTTC
CDR3aa: CASALTGTGGYEQFF
d_gene: TRBD1
v_gene: TRBV11-1
abundance: many
j_gene: TRBJ2-1
len: 15

CDR3nt: TGCGCCAGCAGCCAAGGACAGGGGGCTAACTATGGCTACACCTTC
CDR3aa: CASSQGQGANYGYTF
d_gene: TRBD1
v_gene: TRBV4-3
abundance: few
j_gene: TRBJ1-2
len: 15

CDR3nt: TGTGCCAGCAGTTACACCTATGGACTAGCGGAGGCAGGGGAGACCCAGTACTTC
CDR3aa: CASSYTYGLAEAGETQYF
d_gene: TRBD2
v_gene: TRBV6-2/TRBV6-3
abundance: many
j_gene: TRBJ2-5
len: 18

CDR3nt: TGTGCCAGCAGTTTCGGATTCATGAACACTGAAGCTTTCTTT
CDR3aa: CASSFGFMNTEAFF
d_gene: -
v_gene: TRBV28
abundance: -
j_gene: TRBJ1-1
len: 14

CDR3nt: TGCCGCGTCCTACTGGGGGGCACAGATACGCAGTATTTT
CDR3aa: CRVLLGGTDTQYF
d_gene: -
v_gene: TRBV29-1
abundance: -
j_gene: TRBJ2-3
len: 13

CDR3nt: TGTGCCAGCAGCCGACAGATGAACACTGAAGCTTTCTTT
CDR3aa: CASSRQMNTEAFF
d_gene: -
v_gene: TRBV12-3/TRBV12-4
abundance: many
j_gene: TRBJ1-1
len: 13

CDR3nt: TGTGCCAGCAGCTCGGACGGACTTCATGGCTACACCTTC
CDR3aa: CASSSDGLHGYTF
d_gene: -
v_gene: TRBV9
abundance: few
j_gene: TRBJ1-2
len: 13

CDR3nt: TGTGCCTGGAGTGTACTCGGACAGCCCCAGCATTTT
CDR3aa: CAWSVLGQPQHF
d_gene: -
v_gene: TRBV30
abundance: -
j_gene: TRBJ1-5
len: 12

CDR3nt: TGTGCCAGCAGTACCCGACAGGGACATAATTCACCCCTCCACTTT
CDR3aa: CASSTRQGHNSPLHF
d_gene: TRBD1
v_gene: TRBV12-3/TRBV12-4
abundance: -
j_gene: TRBJ1-6
len: 15

CDR3nt: TGTGCCAGCAGCTCCTTTAGTCCTCGAAAATTAGCGGGAGATCACGAGCAGTACTTC
CDR3aa: CASSSFSPRKLAGDHEQYF
d_gene: TRBD2
v_gene: TRBV11-1
abundance: -
j_gene: TRBJ2-7
len: 19

CDR3nt: TGCGCCAGCAGCCGGACGGCTTCTAATGAAAAACTGTTTTTT
CDR3aa: CASSRTASNEKLFF
d_gene: -
v_gene: TRBV5-1
abundance: few
j_gene: TRBJ1-4
len: 14

CDR3nt: TGTGCCTGGATAAGGAGTATGGTCGTGGATGAGCAGTTCTTC
CDR3aa: CAWIRSMVVDEQFF
d_gene: -
v_gene: TRBV30
abundance: few
j_gene: TRBJ2-1
len: 14

CDR3nt: TGTGCCAGCAGCTTATGGCGCAGGAGAAACACAGATACGCAGTATTTT
CDR3aa: CASSLWRRRNTDTQYF
d_gene: -
v_gene: TRBV7-2
abundance: few
j_gene: TRBJ2-3
len: 16

CDR3nt: TGTGCCAGCAGCTTGCAGGAGGGGGCTAACGACGAGCAGTACTTC
CDR3aa: CASSLQEGANDEQYF
d_gene: -
v_gene: TRBV5-8
abundance: few
j_gene: TRBJ2-7
len: 15

CDR3nt: TGTGCCAGCAGTTTTTGGGGCGTCAGCACCGGGGAGCTGTTTTTT
CDR3aa: CASSFWGVSTGELFF
d_gene: -
v_gene: TRBV12-3/TRBV12-4
abundance: -
j_gene: TRBJ2-2
len: 15

CDR3nt: TGTGCCAGCACCCTAGGACAAGAGACCCAGTACTTC
CDR3aa: CASTLGQETQYF
d_gene: -
v_gene: TRBV12-3/TRBV12-4
abundance: few
j_gene: TRBJ2-5
len: 12

CDR3nt: TGTGCCACCAGCAGAGATCTGGGGGCTCCGAACACTGAAGCTTTCTTT
CDR3aa: CATSRDLGAPNTEAFF
d_gene: -
v_gene: TRBV15
abundance: -
j_gene: TRBJ1-1
len: 16

CDR3nt: TGCAGCGTACGAACCGGGACAGGGATAAATCAGCCCCAGCATTTT
CDR3aa: CSVRTGTGINQPQHF
d_gene: TRBD1
v_gene: TRBV29-1
abundance: few
j_gene: TRBJ1-5
len: 15

CDR3nt: TGTGCCAGCAGTGCGACGGGATTCAACACAGATACGCAGTATTTT
CDR3aa: CASSATGFNTDTQYF
d_gene: -
v_gene: TRBV2
abundance: -
j_gene: TRBJ2-3
len: 15

CDR3nt: TGCGCCAGCAGCCGGGCGGCCGGGGAGCTGTTTTTT
CDR3aa: CASSRAAGELFF
d_gene: -
v_gene: TRBV4-3
abundance: -
j_gene: TRBJ2-2
len: 12

CDR3nt: TGCAGTGCTAGAGATTTCCAAACGGGGAGCACAGATACGCAGTATTTT
CDR3aa: CSARDFQTGSTDTQYF
d_gene: -
v_gene: TRBV20-1
abundance: few
j_gene: TRBJ2-3
len: 16

CDR3nt: TGTGCCAGCAGCCCGGGACGGGCCCAGTACTTC
CDR3aa: CASSPGRAQYF
d_gene: -
v_gene: TRBV14
abundance: few
j_gene: TRBJ2-5
len: 11

CDR3nt: TGTGCCAGCAGTGAATCCCCCAGGGACGAGCAGTACTTC
CDR3aa: CASSESPRDEQYF
d_gene: -
v_gene: TRBV25-1
abundance: many
j_gene: TRBJ2-7
len: 13